This T cell receptor (beta chain) was identified in a study of cytomegalovirus exposure and HLA in healthy donors. Notes on the study in general: Generally TCR sequences proved uncommon, though certain public TCRs appeared in numerous donors.

V lost 5 bases and J lost 1, with 13 bases in between. Germline CDR1 reads MRHNA; CDR2 reads SNTAGT. This CDR3 has 15 residues. On this clone itself: The target antigen is unknown.

The assay was immunoSEQ multiplex PCR, and TCRdb's table has in-frame clones only and misses some. The repertoire holds approximately 120,000 clones, with around nine tenths as singletons. The sequence was collected from a young woman in good health and CMV-seronegative. Material: PBMCs. V and J are TRBV6-4 and TRBJ2-3, with TRBD2 as a possible D gene (6 bases). The chain's CDR3 is CASSPEAGRTDTQYF. In nucleotides, the CDR3 is TGTGCCAGCAGTCCAGAAGCGGGCCGCACAGATACGCAGTATTTT.